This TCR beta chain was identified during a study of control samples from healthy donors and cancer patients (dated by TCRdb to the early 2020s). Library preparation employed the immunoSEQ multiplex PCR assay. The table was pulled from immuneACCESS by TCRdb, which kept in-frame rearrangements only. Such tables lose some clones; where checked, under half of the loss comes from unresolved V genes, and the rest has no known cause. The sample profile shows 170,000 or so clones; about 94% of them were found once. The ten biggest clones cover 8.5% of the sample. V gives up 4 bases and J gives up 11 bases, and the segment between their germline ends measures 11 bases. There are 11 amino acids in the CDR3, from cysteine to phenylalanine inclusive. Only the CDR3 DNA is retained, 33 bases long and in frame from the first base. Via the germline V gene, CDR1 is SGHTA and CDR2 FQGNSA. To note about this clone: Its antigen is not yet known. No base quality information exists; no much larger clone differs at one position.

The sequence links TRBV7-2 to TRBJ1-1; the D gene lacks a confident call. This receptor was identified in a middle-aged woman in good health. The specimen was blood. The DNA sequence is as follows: TGTGCCAGCAGCTCGTCGGTGTCGGCTTTCTTT. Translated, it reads CASSSSVSAFF.